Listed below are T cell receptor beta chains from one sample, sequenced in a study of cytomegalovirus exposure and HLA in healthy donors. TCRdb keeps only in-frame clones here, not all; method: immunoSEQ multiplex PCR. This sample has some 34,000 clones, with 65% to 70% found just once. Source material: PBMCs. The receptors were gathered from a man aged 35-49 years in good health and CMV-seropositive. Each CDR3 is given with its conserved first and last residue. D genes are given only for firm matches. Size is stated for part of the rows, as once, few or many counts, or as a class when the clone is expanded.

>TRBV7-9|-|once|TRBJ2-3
TGTGCCAGCAGCTTGGGGGCCGCGGTCGCAGATACGCAGTATTTT
CASSLGAAVADTQYF
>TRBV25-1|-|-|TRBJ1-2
TGTGCCAGCAGTGCCCACAGCCATGGCTACACCTTC
CASSAHSHGYTF
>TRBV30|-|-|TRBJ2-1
TGTGCCTGGAGAGGGGGGGGCGGGGGAACCTCCTACAATGAGCAGTTCTTC
CAWRGGGGGTSYNEQFF
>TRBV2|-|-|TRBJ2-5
TGTGCCAGCAGTCTTTCGGGACTCCTACAGGTAGAGACCCAGTACTTC
CASSLSGLLQVETQYF
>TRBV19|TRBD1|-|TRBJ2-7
TGTGCCAGTAGTGTGGGACAGGGGTACGAGCAGTACTTC
CASSVGQGYEQYF
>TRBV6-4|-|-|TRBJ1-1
TGTGCCAGCAGCCCCGAGGACACAAACACTGAAGCTTTCTTT
CASSPEDTNTEAFF
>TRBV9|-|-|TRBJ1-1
TGTGCCAGCAGCGCCCCCCCCGGGGGGCCCTTGAACACTGAAGCTTTCTTT
CASSAPPGGPLNTEAFF
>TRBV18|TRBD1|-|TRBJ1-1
TGTGCCAGCTCCATATCACCCGAACCAGGGGGCGAGGTAGCTTTCTTT
CASSISPEPGGEVAFF
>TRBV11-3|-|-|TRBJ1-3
TGTGCCAGCAGCTTATCTTCTGGAAACACCATATATTTT
CASSLSSGNTIYF
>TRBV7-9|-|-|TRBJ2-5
TGTGCCAGCAGCAAAGGGGGAGTCCAAGAGACCCAGTACTTC
CASSKGGVQETQYF
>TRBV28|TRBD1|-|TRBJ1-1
TGTGCCAGCAGTTTAGTTCAGGGGGTCTCAATGAACACTGAAGCTTTCTTT
CASSLVQGVSMNTEAFF
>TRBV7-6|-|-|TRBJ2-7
TGTGCCAGCAGCTTAGCCAGGGACGAGCAGTACTTC
CASSLARDEQYF
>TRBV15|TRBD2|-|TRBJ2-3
TGTGCCACCAGCAGAGACAAGCGGGACACAGATACGCAGTATTTT
CATSRDKRDTDTQYF
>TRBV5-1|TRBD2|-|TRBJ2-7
TGCGCCAGCAGCCCGGAGCGGGGGTACGGGCAGTACTTC
CASSPERGYGQYF
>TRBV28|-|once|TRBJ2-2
TGTGCCAGCAGTTCCCTAAAGGGGTCTGAGGACACCGGGGAGCTGTTTTTT
CASSSLKGSEDTGELFF
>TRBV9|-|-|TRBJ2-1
TGTGCCAGCAGTCTCTGGGGGGACTACAATGAGCAGTTCTTC
CASSLWGDYNEQFF
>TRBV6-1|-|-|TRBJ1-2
TGTGCCAGCAGTGAAGAACCAGGGGCCTCTTATGGCTACACCTTC
CASSEEPGASYGYTF